The next 2 T cell receptor beta chains were all read from a single sample in a study of T cell repertoires in cytomegalovirus infection. Each CDR3 protein gets one entry after TCRdb re-called the reads with MiXCR. The sample has tens of thousands of distinct CDR3 sequences; roughly 20% are singletons. These receptors have no identified antigens. The sequenced material came from PBMCs, sequenced either directly or after in vitro stimulation (not recorded which). These receptors all come from a human donor in good health (CMV status not recorded). Some clones in this sample may be carry-over from other donors' samples.

This clonotype has only a few counts. V is TRBV7-9 and J is TRBJ1-1, with D unclear. The CDR3 consists of 11 residues. Trimming left V 7 bases short and J 9 bases short, with 12 bases between. In germline, CDR1 is SEHNR, CDR2 FQNEAQ (reference sequence). Here the CDR3 DNA reads TGTGCCAGCATTAAAGGAATCCAAGCTTTCTTT. It translates to CASIKGIQAFF.

In this sample, this clonotype turned up a few times. The DNA for the CDR3 is TGTGCCAGCAGTCCGGGACAGGACTCCTCCTACGAGCAGTACTTC. Amino acid sequence: CASSPGQDSSYEQYF. This rearrangement joins TRBV5-4 to TRBJ2-7, with TRBD1 matching over 8 bases. The V and J ends lost 5 bases and 0 bases, in that order; junction bases with no gene match: 7. CDR3 length: 15 amino acids. Germline lookup yields CDR1 SGHNT and CDR2 YYREEE (reference sequence).